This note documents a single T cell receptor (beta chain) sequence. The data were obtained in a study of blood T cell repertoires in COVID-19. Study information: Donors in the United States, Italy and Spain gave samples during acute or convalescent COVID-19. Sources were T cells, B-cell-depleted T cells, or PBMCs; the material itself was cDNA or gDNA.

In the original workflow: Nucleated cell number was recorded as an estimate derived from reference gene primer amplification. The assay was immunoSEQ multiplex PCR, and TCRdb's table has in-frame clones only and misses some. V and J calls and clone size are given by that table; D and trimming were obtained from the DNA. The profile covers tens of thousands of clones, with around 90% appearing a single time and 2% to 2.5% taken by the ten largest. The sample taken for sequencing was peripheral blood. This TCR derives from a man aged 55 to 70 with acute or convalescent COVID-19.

The CDR3 DNA follows: TGCGCCAGCAGCCGACGCGGGAGTTACGAGCAGTACTTC. This translates into CASSRRGSYEQYF. The gene calls are TRBV4-3 and TRBJ2-7, with 7 bases fitting TRBD2. Germline CDR1 LGHNA, CDR2 YSLEER. This CDR3 is 13 amino acids long. The V segment lost 4 bases and the J segment 4 bases; nucleotides outside the gene matches: 4.